This T cell receptor (beta chain) was found in a study of identical twins. Each CDR3 protein is one row after TCRdb ran MiXCR on the 5' RACE reads. Among under 900,000 distinct CDR3 sequences listed, about 20% were seen once. The CDR3 sequence is 12 residues long. CDR1 SNHLY and CDR2 FYNNEI come from the germline V gene. The V and J ends lost 2 bases and 10 bases respectively, with 9 bases between them. The data were also submitted as part of a second study, on T cells expressing NK-cell markers.

The chain recombines TRBV2 with TRBJ2-1; D gene ambiguous. This sequence was found in a woman younger than 35 in good health. Specimen: PBMCs. The CDR3 region has the DNA TGTGCCAGCAGTGAACAGTTTTTGGAGCAGTTCTTC. Translating it yields CASSEQFLEQFF.